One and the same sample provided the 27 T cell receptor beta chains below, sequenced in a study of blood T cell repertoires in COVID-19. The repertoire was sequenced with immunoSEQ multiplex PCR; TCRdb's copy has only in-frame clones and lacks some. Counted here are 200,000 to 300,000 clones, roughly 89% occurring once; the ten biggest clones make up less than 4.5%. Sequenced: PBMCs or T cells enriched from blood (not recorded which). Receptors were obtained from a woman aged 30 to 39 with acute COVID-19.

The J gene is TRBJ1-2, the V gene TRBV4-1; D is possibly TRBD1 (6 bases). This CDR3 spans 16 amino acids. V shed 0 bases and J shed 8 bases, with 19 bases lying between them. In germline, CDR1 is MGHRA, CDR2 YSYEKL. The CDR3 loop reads CASSQDDSRGGEGYTF. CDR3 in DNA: TGCGCCAGCAGCCAAGACGACTCCAGGGGAGGGGAAGGCTACACCTTC.

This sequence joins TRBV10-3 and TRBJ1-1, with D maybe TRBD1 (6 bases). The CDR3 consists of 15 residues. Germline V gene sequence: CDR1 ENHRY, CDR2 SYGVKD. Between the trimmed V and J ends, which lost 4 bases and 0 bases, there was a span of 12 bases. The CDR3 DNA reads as TGTGCCATCAGTGTAGGGGGTTGGGTGAACACTGAAGCTTTCTTT. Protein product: CAISVGGWVNTEAFF.

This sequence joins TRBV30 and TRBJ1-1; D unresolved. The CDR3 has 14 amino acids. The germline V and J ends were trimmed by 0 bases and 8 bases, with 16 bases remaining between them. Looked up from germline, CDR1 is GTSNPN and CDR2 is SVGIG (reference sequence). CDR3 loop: CAWSVLNGELEAFF. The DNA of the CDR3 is TGTGCCTGGAGTGTACTAAATGGCGAGTTAGAAGCTTTCTTT.

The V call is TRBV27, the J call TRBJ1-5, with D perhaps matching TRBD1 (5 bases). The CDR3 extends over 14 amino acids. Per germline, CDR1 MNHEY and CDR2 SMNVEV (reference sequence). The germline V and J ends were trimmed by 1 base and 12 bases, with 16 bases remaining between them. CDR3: CASSLFKGGADQHF. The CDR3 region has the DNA TGTGCCAGCAGTTTATTTAAGGGCGGGGCGGACCAGCATTTT.

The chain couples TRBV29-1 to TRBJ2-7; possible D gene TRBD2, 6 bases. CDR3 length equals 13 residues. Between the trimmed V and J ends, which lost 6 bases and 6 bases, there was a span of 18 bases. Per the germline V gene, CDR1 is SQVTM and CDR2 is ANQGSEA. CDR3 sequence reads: CSVAQGGDGEQYF. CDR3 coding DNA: TGCAGCGTAGCCCAAGGAGGGGACGGCGAGCAGTACTTC.

The CDR3 sequence is CASSLTGGGFGYTF. The DNA of the CDR3 is TGTGCCAGCAGCTTGACAGGGGGCGGGTTTGGCTACACCTTC. The V and J genes are TRBV5-6 and TRBJ1-2, with 9 bases fitting TRBD1. V dropped 1 base and J dropped 7; count of bases not matched to a gene: 5. Germline V gene sequence: CDR1 SGHDT, CDR2 YYEEEE. The CDR3 is 14 residues long.

The CDR3 coding sequence is TGTGCCAGCAGCCCGACGACAGGGGGCGAAACAGATACGCAGTATTTT. Its translation: CASSPTTGGETDTQYF. This chain links TRBV28 with TRBJ2-3; 10 bases map to TRBD1. Germline CDR1 reads MDHEN; CDR2 reads SYDVKM. The CDR3 is 16 amino acids. Unmatched junction bases numbered 9, after V lost 6 bases and J lost 3 bases.

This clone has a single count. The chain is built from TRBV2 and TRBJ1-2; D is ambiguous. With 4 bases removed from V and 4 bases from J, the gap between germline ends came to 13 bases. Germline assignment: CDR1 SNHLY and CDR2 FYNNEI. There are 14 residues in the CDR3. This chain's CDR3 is CASSVSGVGYGYTF. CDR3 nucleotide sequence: TGTGCCAGCAGTGTATCGGGAGTAGGCTATGGCTACACCTTC.

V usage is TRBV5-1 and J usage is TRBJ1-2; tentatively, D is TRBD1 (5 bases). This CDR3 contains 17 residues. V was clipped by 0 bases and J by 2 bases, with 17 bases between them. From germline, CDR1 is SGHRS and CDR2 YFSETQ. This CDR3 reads CASSLGTAIQGNYGYTF. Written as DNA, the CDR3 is TGCGCCAGCAGCTTGGGGACCGCGATTCAGGGAAACTATGGCTACACCTTC.

For the CDR3, the DNA is TGTGCCAGCAGCTCCGACAGGGGCGGCGGGACCCAGTACTTC. Translated, it gives CASSSDRGGGTQYF. The chain combines TRBV7-7 with TRBJ2-5; 8 nucleotides align to TRBD1. After removal of 4 bases from V and 7 bases from J, the junction contained 8 bases not matched to a gene. Looked up from germline, CDR1 is SSHAT and CDR2 is FNYEAQ (reference sequence). This CDR3 has 14 amino acids.

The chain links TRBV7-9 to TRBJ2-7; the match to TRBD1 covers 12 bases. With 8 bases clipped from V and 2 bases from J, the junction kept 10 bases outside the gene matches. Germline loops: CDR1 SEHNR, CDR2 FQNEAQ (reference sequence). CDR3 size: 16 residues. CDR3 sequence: CASRNLGQGAAYEQYF. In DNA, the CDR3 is TGTGCCAGCCGGAATTTGGGACAGGGGGCGGCCTACGAGCAGTACTTC.

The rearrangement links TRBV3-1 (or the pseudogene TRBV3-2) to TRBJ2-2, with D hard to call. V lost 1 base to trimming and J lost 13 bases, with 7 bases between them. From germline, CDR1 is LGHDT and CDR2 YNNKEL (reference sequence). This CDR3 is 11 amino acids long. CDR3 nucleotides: TGTGCCAGCAGCCAAGGGGCCGTGCTGTTTTTT. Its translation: CASSQGAVLFF.

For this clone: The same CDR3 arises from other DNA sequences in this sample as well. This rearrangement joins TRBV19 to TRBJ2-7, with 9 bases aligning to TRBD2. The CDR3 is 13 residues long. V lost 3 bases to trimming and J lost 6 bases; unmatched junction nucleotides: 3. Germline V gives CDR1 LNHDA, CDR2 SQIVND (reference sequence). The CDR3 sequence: CASSMGLAGEQYF. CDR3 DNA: TGTGCCAGTAGTATGGGACTAGCAGGCGAGCAGTACTTC.

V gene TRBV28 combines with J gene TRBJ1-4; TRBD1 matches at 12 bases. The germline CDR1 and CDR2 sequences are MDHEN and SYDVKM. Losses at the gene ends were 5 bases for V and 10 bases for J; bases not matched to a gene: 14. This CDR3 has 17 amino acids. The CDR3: CASSDTDLGTGGGKLFF. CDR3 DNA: TGTGCCAGCAGTGATACAGACCTAGGGACAGGGGGCGGAAAACTGTTTTTT.

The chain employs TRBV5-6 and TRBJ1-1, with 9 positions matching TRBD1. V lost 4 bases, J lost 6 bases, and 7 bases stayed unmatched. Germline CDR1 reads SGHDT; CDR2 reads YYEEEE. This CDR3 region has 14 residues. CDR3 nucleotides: TGTGCCAGCAGCCCGGGGGGACAGGGCTCTGAAGCTTTCTTT. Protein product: CASSPGGQGSEAFF. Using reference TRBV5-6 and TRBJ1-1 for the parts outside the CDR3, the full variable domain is DAGVTQSPTHLIKTRGQQVTLRCSPKSGHDTVSWYQQALGQGPQFIFQYYEEEERQRGNFPDRFSGHQFPNYSSELNVNALLLGDSALYLCASSPGGQGSEAFFGQGTRLTVV.

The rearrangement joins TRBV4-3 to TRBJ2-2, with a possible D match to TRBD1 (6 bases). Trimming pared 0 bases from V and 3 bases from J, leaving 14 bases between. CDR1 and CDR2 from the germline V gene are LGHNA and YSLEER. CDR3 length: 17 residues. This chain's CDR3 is CASSQEGQGQYTGELFF. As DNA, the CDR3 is TGCGCCAGCAGCCAAGAAGGGCAGGGGCAGTACACCGGGGAGCTGTTTTTT.

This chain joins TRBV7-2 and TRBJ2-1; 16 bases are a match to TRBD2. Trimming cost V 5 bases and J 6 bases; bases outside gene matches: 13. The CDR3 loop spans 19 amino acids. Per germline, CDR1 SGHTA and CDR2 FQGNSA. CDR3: CASSPVPGLAGGRSNEQFF. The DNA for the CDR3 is TGTGCCAGCAGCCCGGTCCCGGGACTAGCGGGGGGGCGAAGCAATGAGCAGTTCTTC.

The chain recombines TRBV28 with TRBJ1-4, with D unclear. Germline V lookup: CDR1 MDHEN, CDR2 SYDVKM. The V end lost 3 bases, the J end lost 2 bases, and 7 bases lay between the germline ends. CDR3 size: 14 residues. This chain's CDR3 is CASSFSGTNEKLFF. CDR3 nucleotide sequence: TGTGCCAGCAGTTTCAGTGGCACTAATGAAAAACTGTTTTTT.

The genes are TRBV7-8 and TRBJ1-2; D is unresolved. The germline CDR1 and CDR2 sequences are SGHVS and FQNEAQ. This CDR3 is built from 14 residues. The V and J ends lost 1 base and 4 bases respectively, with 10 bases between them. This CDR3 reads CASSLGQALYGYTF. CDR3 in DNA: TGTGCCAGCAGCTTAGGCCAGGCCCTCTATGGCTACACCTTC.

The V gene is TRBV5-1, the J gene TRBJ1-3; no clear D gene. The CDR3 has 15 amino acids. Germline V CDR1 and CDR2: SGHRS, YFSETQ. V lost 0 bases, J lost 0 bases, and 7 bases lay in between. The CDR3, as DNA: TGCGCCAGCAGCTTGGAACAGATCTCTGGAAACACCATATATTTT. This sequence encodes CASSLEQISGNTIYF.

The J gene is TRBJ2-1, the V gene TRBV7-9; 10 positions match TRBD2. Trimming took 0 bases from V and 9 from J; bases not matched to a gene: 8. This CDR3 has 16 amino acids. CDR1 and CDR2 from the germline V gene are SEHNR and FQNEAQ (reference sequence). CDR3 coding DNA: TGTGCCAGCAGCTTAGCGTTGTCTAGCGGGGGAGGTGAGCAGTTCTTC. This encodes CASSLALSSGGGEQFF.

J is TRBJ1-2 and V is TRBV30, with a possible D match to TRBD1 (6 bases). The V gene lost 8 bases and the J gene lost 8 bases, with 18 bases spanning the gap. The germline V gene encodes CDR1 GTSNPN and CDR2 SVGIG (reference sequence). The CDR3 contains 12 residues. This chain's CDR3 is CAGTPLSEGYTF. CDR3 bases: TGTGCCGGGACACCCCTAAGTGAAGGCTACACCTTC.

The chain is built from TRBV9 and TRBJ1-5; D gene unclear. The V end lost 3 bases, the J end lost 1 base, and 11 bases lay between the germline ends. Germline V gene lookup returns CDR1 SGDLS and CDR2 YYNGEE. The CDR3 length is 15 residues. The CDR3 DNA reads TGTGCCAGCAGCGGCAGTGCGGCGAGCAATCAGCCCCAGCATTTT. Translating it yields CASSGSAASNQPQHF.

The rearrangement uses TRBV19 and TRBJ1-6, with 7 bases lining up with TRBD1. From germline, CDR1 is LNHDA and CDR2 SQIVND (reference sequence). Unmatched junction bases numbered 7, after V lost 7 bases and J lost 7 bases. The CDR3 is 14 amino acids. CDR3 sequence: CASNPTGTNSPLHF. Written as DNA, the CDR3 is TGTGCCAGTAACCCGACAGGGACGAATTCACCCCTCCACTTT.

For the CDR3, the DNA is TGTGCCAGCAGCCATAGAACTTCGGGGGGGCCAGTTCCAGATACGCAGTATTTT. Residues: CASSHRTSGGPVPDTQYF. The rearrangement uses TRBV3-1 (or the pseudogene TRBV3-2) and TRBJ2-3, with 8 bases matching TRBD2. Germline CDR1 is LGHDT and CDR2 is YNNKEL (reference sequence). The V segment lost 3 bases and the J segment 4 bases; nucleotides outside the gene matches: 15. The CDR3 contains 18 residues.

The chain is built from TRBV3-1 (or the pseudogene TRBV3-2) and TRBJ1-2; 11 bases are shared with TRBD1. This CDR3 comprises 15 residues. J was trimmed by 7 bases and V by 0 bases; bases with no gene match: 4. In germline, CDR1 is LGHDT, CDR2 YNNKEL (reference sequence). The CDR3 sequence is CASSQDLDRGLGYTF. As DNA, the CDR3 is TGTGCCAGCAGCCAAGACCTGGACAGGGGGCTTGGCTACACCTTC.

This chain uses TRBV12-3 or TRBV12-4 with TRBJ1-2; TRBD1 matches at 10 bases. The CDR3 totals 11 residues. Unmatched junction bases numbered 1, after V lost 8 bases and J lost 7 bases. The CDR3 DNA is TGTGCCAGCGGGACAGGGGTTGGCTACACCTTC. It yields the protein CASGTGVGYTF.